The 14 T cell receptor beta chains below were found in one sample sequenced in a study of T-cell reconstitution after alpha-beta-depleted transplantation in children. Unique molecular identifiers tagged the TCRbeta library. One entry per CDR3 protein, called by TCRdb with MiXCR from the PCR reads. This sample carries fewer than 150,000 distinct CDR3 sequences, about 9.5% of them seen once, and the ten largest clones take more than 20%. The specimen comprised PBMCs, mostly from graft donor cells, sampled 180 days after TCRalphabeta/CD19-depleted stem cell transplant. Receptors originate from a girl under three years old who had a stem cell transplant for combined immunodeficiency, so the T cells may come from the graft donor.

The chain employs TRBV29-1 and TRBJ2-6; D not certain. Germline assignment: CDR1 SQVTM and CDR2 ANQGSEA. Trimming stripped 7 bases from V and 0 bases from J, with 19 bases between. There are 17 residues in the CDR3. The CDR3 sequence: CSAYNTDQPSGANVLTF. The CDR3 nucleotides read TGCAGCGCCTACAACACAGATCAACCCTCTGGGGCCAACGTCCTGACTTTC.

In this sample, this clonotype turned up a few times. The genes are TRBV7-2 and TRBJ1-5; D possibly corresponds to TRBD1 (6 bases). CDR1 and CDR2 (germline): SGHTA, FQGNSA. The CDR3 has 16 amino acids. V was cut by 1 base and J by 3 bases, with 13 bases left in between. DNA of the CDR3: TGTGCCAGCAGCTTAGACGGGGGCACTCTCAATCAGCCCCAGCATTTT. The encoded protein is CASSLDGGTLNQPQHF.

This sequence joins TRBV19 and TRBJ2-3, with 9 bases lining up with TRBD1. Germline values: CDR1 LNHDA, CDR2 SQIVND (reference sequence). The trim removed 5 bases at V and 1 base at J, leaving 4 bases unmatched. The CDR3 has 15 amino acids. The CDR3 sequence is CASSLRDRGTDTQYF. CDR3 bases: TGTGCCAGTAGTCTCCGGGACAGGGGCACAGATACGCAGTATTTT.

The V gene is TRBV18, the J gene TRBJ2-2, with D possibly matching TRBD2 (5 bases). The germline CDR1 and CDR2 sequences are KGHSH and LQKENI. V gave up 0 bases and J gave up 7 bases, with 9 bases separating them. The CDR3 consists of 14 residues. For the CDR3, the DNA is TGTGCCAGCTCACCACCGGAGGAAAGCGGGGAGCTGTTTTTT. It yields the protein CASSPPEESGELFF.

The rearrangement joins TRBV20-1 to TRBJ2-2; TRBD1 matches 10 bases. V dropped 5 bases and J dropped 3; count of bases not matched to a gene: 9. The CDR3 is 16 amino acids. Germline V gives CDR1 DFQATT, CDR2 SNEGSKA (reference sequence). CDR3 coding DNA: TGCAGTGCTTTTCCCAGACAGGGGGCCTACACCGGGGAGCTGTTTTTT. It translates to CSAFPRQGAYTGELFF.

J is TRBJ1-1 and V is TRBV20-1; TRBD1 matches 7 bases. Trimming took 2 bases from V and 0 from J; bases not matched to a gene: 3. Looked up from germline, CDR1 is DFQATT and CDR2 is SNEGSKA (reference sequence). The CDR3 consists of 14 residues. This CDR3 is CSARRDSVNTEAFF. CDR3 DNA sequence: TGCAGTGCTAGACGGGACAGTGTGAACACTGAAGCTTTCTTT.

Only a few counts were recorded for this clonotype. This chain uses TRBV29-1 with TRBJ1-2; the D gene is possibly TRBD1 (5 bases). The CDR3 is 11 amino acids. CDR1 SQVTM and CDR2 ANQGSEA come from the germline V gene. The V and J ends lost 5 bases and 8 bases respectively, with 12 bases between them. The CDR3 spells CSVQDWGGYTF. The CDR3 nucleotides read TGCAGCGTTCAGGACTGGGGCGGCTACACCTTC.

The CDR3 region is CASSEYRGNSPLHF. CDR3 DNA sequence: TGTGCCAGCAGTGAATACAGGGGTAATTCACCCCTCCACTTT. The gene calls are TRBV25-1 and TRBJ1-6, with D possibly TRBD1 on 6 matching bases. Trimming took off 0 bases at V and 6 bases at J, with 6 bases between the two ends. The CDR3 loop spans 14 amino acids. Germline V gene sequence: CDR1 MGHDK, CDR2 SYGVNS.

This clonotype was observed a few times. The chain joins TRBV20-1 to TRBJ1-2, with D uncertain. This CDR3 spans 13 amino acids. The V end lost 3 bases, the J end lost 8 bases, and 16 bases lay between the germline ends. CDR1 is DFQATT, CDR2 SNEGSKA, per germline (reference sequence). For the CDR3, the DNA is TGCAGTGCTAGCCTTCCCCAGGCGGGCGGCTACACCTTC. Protein: CSASLPQAGGYTF.

This sequence joins TRBV12-3 or TRBV12-4 and TRBJ2-3; D is undetermined. This CDR3 contains 11 residues. The V and J ends lost 0 bases and 11 bases respectively, with 6 bases between them. CDR3 DNA: TGTGCCAGCAGTTTAGCAGCTCGGCAGTATTTT. Amino acid sequence: CASSLAARQYF.

The chain recombines TRBV29-1 with TRBJ2-3; D gene uncertain. The germline gives CDR1 SQVTM, CDR2 ANQGSEA. The CDR3 totals 13 residues. The V and J ends lost 4 bases and 4 bases respectively, with 12 bases between them. The CDR3 protein is CSVGRVWADTQYF. The CDR3 DNA is TGCAGCGTTGGTAGGGTCTGGGCAGATACGCAGTATTTT.

The rearrangement joins TRBV10-3 to TRBJ2-3; 7 bases line up with TRBD1. The trim removed 4 bases at V and 7 bases at J, leaving 11 bases unmatched. The CDR3 has 15 residues. Looked up from germline, CDR1 is ENHRY and CDR2 is SYGVKD. CDR3 loop: CAISGETGIRNTQYF. The CDR3 nucleotides read TGTGCCATCAGTGGTGAGACAGGGATAAGGAATACGCAGTATTTT.

DNA of the CDR3: TGTGCCAGCAGTTTAGGGCTAGCGGTTAGCACAGATACGCAGTATTTT. It encodes CASSLGLAVSTDTQYF. J is TRBJ2-3 and V is TRBV27; 7 bases line up with TRBD2. The V gene end was trimmed by 2 bases and the J gene end by 0 bases; junction bases not matched to a gene: 5. This CDR3 has 16 residues. Germline V CDR1 and CDR2: MNHEY, SMNVEV (reference sequence).

This clonotype has only a few counts. The chain combines TRBV5-1 with TRBJ1-5; D ambiguous. This CDR3 is 14 amino acids long. Germline V gives CDR1 SGHRS, CDR2 YFSETQ. V shed 5 bases and J shed 5 bases, with 14 bases lying between them. In nucleotides, the CDR3 is TGCGCCAGCAGAAAGGACGGCGGGGATCAGCCCCAGCATTTT. Translating gives CASRKDGGDQPQHF.